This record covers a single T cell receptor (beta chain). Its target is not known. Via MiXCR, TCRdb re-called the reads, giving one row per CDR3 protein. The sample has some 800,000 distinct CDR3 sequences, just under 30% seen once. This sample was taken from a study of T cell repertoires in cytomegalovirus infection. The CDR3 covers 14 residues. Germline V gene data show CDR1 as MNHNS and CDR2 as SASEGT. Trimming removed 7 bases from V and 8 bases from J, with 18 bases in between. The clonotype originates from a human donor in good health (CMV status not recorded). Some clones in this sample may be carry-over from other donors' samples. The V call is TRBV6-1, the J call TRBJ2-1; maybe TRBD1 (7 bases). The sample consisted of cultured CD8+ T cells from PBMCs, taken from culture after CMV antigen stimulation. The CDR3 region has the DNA TGTGCCAGCACGCCGCCAGGGGGGCCTGATGAGCAGTTCTTC. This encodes CASTPPGGPDEQFF.